This entry describes one TCR beta chain. Its cognate antigen has yet to be identified. Base qualities are not at hand, and no much larger clone is one base apart. What this sample's time point label stands for: cells obtained before transplantation from donor or recipient. CD3+CD4+ and CD3+CD8+ populations were FACS-sorted from unstimulated pre-transplant donor and recipient cells taken from spleen or lymph nodes. The germline V gene sets CDR1 to SGHTA and CDR2 to FQGNSA. The CDR3 contains 12 residues, cysteine and phenylalanine counted. Only the CDR3 portion is preserved as DNA: 36 bases, with reading frame beginning at the first base. Trimming takes 5 bases from V and 6 bases from J, and the germline ends sit 9 bases apart. The data belong to a study of graft-versus-host responses after intestinal transplantation (dated by TCRdb to about 2021). Study-level background: Multivisceral, liver-intestinal, or isolated intestinal transplants were received by the recipients. A cohort of more than 20 intestinal transplant recipients, including one retransplant, was enrolled, and a few patients lacking pretransplant specimens were excluded. Every recipient was given anti-thymocyte globulin induction, followed by approximately 3 years of maintenance tacrolimus and steroids. A peak of at least 4% donor T cells among recipient peripheral blood mononuclear cells was the definition used for donor T cell macrochimerism. To identify alloreactive clones, pre-transplant mixed lymphocyte reaction products were sequenced and compared with unstimulated pre-transplant donor and recipient T cells. Bulk TCR-beta CDR3 sequencing was used to track graft-versus-host and host-versus-graft alloreactive T cell clones in the graft, circulation and bone marrow after intestinal transplantation. Instead of going to the commercial service, samples from a few later patients were sequenced in-house on an Illumina MiSeq and processed with MiXCR. General conclusions and limits of the study: GvH clones were found in recipient bone marrow, and some of the GvH clones appeared earlier in ileal mucosa or blood, which is consistent with an intestinal mucosal origin. Early after transplant, declines in HvG clones were associated with peak levels of circulating GvH clones. The conclusions were limited by the relatively low number and heterogeneity of the intestinal transplant patients. In patients with donor T cell macrochimerism, the allografts had high GvH to HvG T cell clonal ratios.

To prepare the library, the immunoSEQ multiplex PCR assay was applied. For most patients, genomic DNA was isolated with the Qiagen DNeasy Blood and Tissue Kit and shipped frozen to Adaptive Biotechnologies for TCR sequencing. For most patients, high-throughput TCR-beta CDR3 sequencing of genomic DNA was performed by Adaptive Biotechnologies. The authors' analysis ran thus. Adaptive's ImmunoSEQ software supplied the TCR sequencing data for 15 to 20 patients, while MiXCR and VDJtools were used to process a few other patients. To correct CD4 versus CD8 sorting errors, any sequence found in both subsets at a frequency ratio below 5:1 was removed. CDR3 nucleotide sequences shared between donor and recipient were removed because their origin could not be assigned. To count as alloreactive, a clone needed at least 2-fold expansion over unstimulated cells and a minimum CFSE-low frequency of 0.002% (template counts) or 0.001% (read counts). Clones were considered mappable if detected in sequenced pre-transplant spleen, lymph node, or MLR CFSE-low populations of the donor or recipient. Cumulative frequency of alloreactive clones was calculated as a percentage of all sequences weighted by copy number. The clones in this table, taken by TCRdb from immuneACCESS, are in-frame only. Not every clone is retained; where verified, under half of the shortfall comes from an unresolved V gene, and the cause of the rest is unknown. That table furnishes V, J and clone size, whereas the DNA furnished D and trimming. The sample records 90,000 to 130,000 clones, more than 85% of which are singletons. 0.95% to 1.5% of the sample belongs to the ten largest clones.

Material: unstimulated CD8+ T cells sorted from spleen or lymph node cells, obtained before transplant. The receptor chain draws on TRBV7-2 and TRBJ2-3; no D gene is confidently identified. This clonotype was sampled from a human donor who was the organ donor for an intestinal transplant. The DNA sequence follows: TGTGCCAGCAGCCCTTGGAGTGATACGCAGTATTTT. Its protein product is CASSPWSDTQYF.